This T cell receptor beta chain was obtained from a study of OX40 agonist ivuxolimab in advanced cancers. As for the study more broadly: The costimulatory receptor OX40 (CD134) was targeted by ivuxolimab, a fully human IgG2 agonistic monoclonal antibody. Of the 52 patients in dose escalation, some 19 had hepatocellular carcinoma, about 15 had melanoma, 9 had renal cell carcinoma and 9 had head and neck cancer. Intravenous ivuxolimab was administered to patients every 2 weeks at six dose levels: 0.01, 0.1, 0.3, 1.5, 3 and 10 mg/kg. Prior anti-PD-1, anti-PD-L1 or anti-CTLA-4 therapy was permitted, and 40% of dose-escalation patients had received checkpoint inhibitors. Partial responses occurred in three dose-escalation patients, of whom one had hepatocellular carcinoma and two had cutaneous melanoma. In the dose-escalation cohort, about four fifths of patients were male, and the mean age was 60 years with a range of roughly 20 to 79. The paper describes the monotherapy dose-escalation part (N of about 52 patients) of the phase I trial of ivuxolimab. Peripheral TCRbeta sequencing aimed to test whether ivuxolimab altered TCR sequence diversity and caused clonal T-cell expansion.

The trial excluded patients who had a history of autoimmune disease or were on systemic immunosuppression. Peripheral blood for TCR sequencing was drawn from every dose cohort at baseline, at cycle 4 day 1 and at cycle 7 day 1. The samples were taken from a phase I, first-in-human, multicenter, open-label dose-escalation trial of ivuxolimab. Adults with locally advanced or metastatic melanoma, renal cell carcinoma, hepatocellular carcinoma or head and neck squamous cell carcinoma were enrolled in the trial. Before TCR sequencing, CD4+ and CD8+ T cells were separately sorted from peripheral blood. Genomic DNA was isolated from the sorted cells so that the TCRbeta CDR3 region could be sequenced. The immunoSEQ Assay was used for sequencing of TCRbeta CDR3 regions. Not all clones reach the TCRdb copy of this immuneACCESS table, which keeps in-frame sequences only. Checked studies attribute under half of the gap to unresolved V genes and leave the rest unexplained. The sample has about 88,000 clones on record, 75% to 90% of them singletons. The ten largest clones take up around 0.2% of the sample.

General conclusions and limits of the study: Partial responders in the 0.1-3.0 mg/kg groups had among the lowest normalized peripheral clonal expansion, especially among CD8+ T cells. At doses from 0.1 to 3.0 mg/kg, clonal expansion was seen in both CD4+ and CD8+ blood T cells between baseline and week 6. Which antigens the clonally expanded peripheral T cells were specific for was not determined. After ivuxolimab, expanded clones were on average more numerous among CD8+ T cells than among CD4+ T cells. Low levels of normalized T-cell clonal expansion were also seen in some nonresponding patients.

This clone has just a few counts. What this receptor recognizes is not known. One base away there is no much larger clone; base qualities are not given. The TCR sequence derives from an adult with an advanced solid tumor such as melanoma, head and neck, liver or kidney cancer. Sequencing used CD4+ or CD8+ T cells sorted from blood, obtained in a trial of the OX40 agonist ivuxolimab.

This receptor carries the CDR3 CSASPQETQYF. The nucleotide sequence is TGCAGTGCTAGCCCTCAAGAGACCCAGTACTTC. Recombination linked TRBV20-1 to TRBJ2-5, with the D segment identity uncertain. The germline V gene (reference sequence) provides CDR1 DFQATT and CDR2 SNEGSKA. The CDR3 has 11 amino acids, counting the end cysteine and phenylalanine. Solely the CDR3 DNA is kept, with 33 bases framed from the first base. V drops 3 bases and J drops 2 bases, leaving 4 bases in between.